Sequencing of this T cell receptor (beta chain) was carried out in a study of identical twins. TCRdb redid the calling of the 5' RACE reads with MiXCR, one entry per CDR3 protein. Of about 890,000 distinct CDR3 sequences in the sample, about 12% were seen once. The trim removed 6 bases at V and 1 base at J, leaving 6 bases unmatched. The CDR3 totals 15 residues. Study results and caveats: Researchers reported excess low generation probability among twin-shared out-of-frame alpha sequences.

In its sample, this clonotype was seen many times. The antigen remains unidentified. Another study also made use of these data, one on yellow fever vaccine responses in identical twins.

The chain recombines TRBV12-3 or TRBV12-4 with TRBJ2-3; 8 nucleotides agree with TRBD1. This clonotype originated in a woman younger than 35 in good health. The sequenced sample was PBMCs. The CDR3 bases are TGTGCCAGCAGGCCCCAGGGGGCAGGCACAGATACGCAGTATTTT. Encoded protein: CASRPQGAGTDTQYF.